This TCR beta chain was captured in a study of T cells in Graves' hyperthyroidism and ophthalmopathy. Whole-study findings and limits: The majority of expanded thyroid clonotypes above 0.001 also appeared in blood.

This CDR3 comprises 13 residues. The ends were cut back, 1 base at V and 2 bases at J, with 6 bases in the middle. TCR beta CDR3 sequences were amplified from RNA transcripts. First-round RT-PCR of the TCR CDR3 relied on the HTBI primer set. TCRdb re-derived calls from the multiplex PCR reads in MiXCR, one entry per CDR3 protein. The data show some 530,000 distinct CDR3 sequences, approximately 22% seen once. A remark on this clonotype: Its antigen is currently unknown. Lacking the conserved final phenylalanine or tryptophan, this CDR3 likely reflects a read error.

J is TRBJ2-7 and V is TRBV12-3 or TRBV12-4, with TRBD1 as a possible D gene (5 bases). The clonotype comes from a woman between 70 and 85 years old with Graves' ophthalmopathy. Sequenced input: blood. CDR3 residues: CASSLGQPYEQYL. The DNA of the CDR3 is TGTGCCAGCAGTTTAGGACAGCCCTACGAGCAGTACCTC.